The 28 T cell receptor beta chains below all came from one sample that was sequenced in a study of blood T cell repertoires in COVID-19. Generated by immunoSEQ multiplex PCR, the TCRdb table keeps only in-frame clones and is missing some. This table has almost 400,000 clones, 89% appearing once. Material for sequencing was PBMCs or T cells enriched from blood (not recorded which). These receptors all stem from a young woman who had recovered from COVID-19.

CDR3: CASSSVWSPLHF. Here the CDR3 DNA reads TGTGCCAGCAGCTCGGTCTGGTCACCCCTCCACTTT. This chain uses TRBV12-3 or TRBV12-4 with TRBJ1-6; D uncertain. The ends were cut back, 6 bases at V and 10 bases at J, with 10 bases in the middle. The CDR3 length is 12 residues.

The rearrangement joins TRBV18 to TRBJ1-1; D is unclear. V was clipped by 3 bases and J by 1 base, with 12 bases between them. There are 15 residues in the CDR3. Germline V lookup: CDR1 KGHSH, CDR2 LQKENI. The CDR3 loop is CASSPSAAGNTEAFF. The CDR3 DNA sequence: TGTGCCAGCTCACCCTCGGCAGCAGGGAACACTGAAGCTTTCTTT.

The genes are TRBV2 and TRBJ2-1, with D perhaps TRBD2 (5 bases). The CDR3 runs 12 residues. From germline, CDR1 is SNHLY and CDR2 FYNNEI. Trimming took off 7 bases at V and 9 bases at J, with 13 bases between the two ends. The CDR3 DNA follows: TGTGCCAGCACGTGGGCCCGGGGTGAGCAGTTCTTC. It is translated as CASTWARGEQFF.

This clone was counted a single time. The chain uses TRBV24-1 and TRBJ2-7; D may be TRBD2 (6 bases). The CDR3 has 13 amino acids. Germline CDR1 is KGHDR and CDR2 is SFDVKD. V shed 10 bases and J shed 0 bases, with 12 bases lying between them. The CDR3 is CATGDSSSYEQYF. In nucleotides, the CDR3 is TGTGCCACAGGGGACTCGAGCTCCTACGAGCAGTACTTC.

This clone was found a few times. The chain joins TRBV19 to TRBJ2-7, with 8 bases identical to TRBD1. Trimming at V came to 4 bases and at J to 2 bases, leaving 7 bases not matched to a gene. Looked up from germline, CDR1 is LNHDA and CDR2 is SQIVND (reference sequence). The CDR3 runs to 15 residues. This CDR3 is CASSTQQGGPYEQYF. As DNA, the CDR3 is TGTGCCAGTAGTACCCAACAGGGGGGCCCCTACGAGCAGTACTTC. Variable domain in full (rest from reference TRBV19 and TRBJ2-7): DGGITQSPKYLFRKEGQNVTLSCEQNLNHDAMYWYRQDPGQGLRLIYYSQIVNDFQKGDIAEGYSVSREKKESFPLTVTSAQKNPTAFYLCASSTQQGGPYEQYFGPGTRLTVT.

The J gene is TRBJ1-3, the V gene TRBV5-6, with 7 bases aligning to TRBD1. J gave up 2 bases and V 4 bases, and 6 bases lay outside the gene matches. In germline, CDR1 is SGHDT, CDR2 YYEEEE. This CDR3 has 15 residues. CDR3 nucleotide sequence: TGTGCCAGCAGCACCCGGGACAGAACTGGAAACACCATATATTTT. Amino acids: CASSTRDRTGNTIYF.

The rearrangement links TRBV5-1 to TRBJ1-4; D may be TRBD1 (6 bases). Germline V gives CDR1 SGHRS, CDR2 YFSETQ. Trimming removed 4 bases at V and 7 bases at J, with 17 bases between. This CDR3 comprises 15 residues. The CDR3: CASSPGVGVVEKLFF. The CDR3, as DNA: TGCGCCAGCAGCCCAGGGGTGGGGGTAGTTGAAAAACTGTTTTTT.

A remark on this clone: The germline gene is not matched at one end of the junction; a read error may be the cause. The rearrangement joins TRBV19 to TRBJ1-1; TRBD1 matches at 8 bases. In germline, CDR1 is LNHDA, CDR2 SQIVND (reference sequence). CDR3 length equals 12 residues. The CDR3 loop reads CASSVGRGRIIF. For the CDR3, the DNA is TGTGCCAGTAGCGTGGGCAGGGGGCGCATCATCTTT.

The CDR3 reads CASSPYLTPGAGVRDYGYTF. In DNA, the CDR3 is TGTGCCAGCAGCCCATATCTTACCCCCGGGGCAGGGGTGAGGGACTATGGCTACACCTTC. The chain recombines TRBV3-1 (or the pseudogene TRBV3-2) with TRBJ1-2; D possibly corresponds to TRBD1 (6 bases). Per the germline V gene, CDR1 is LGHDT and CDR2 is YNNKEL (reference sequence). V lost 4 bases, J lost 3 bases, and 30 bases lay in between. This CDR3 contains 20 residues.

There are a few counts of this clone. This chain uses TRBV9 with TRBJ1-5; 7 positions match TRBD1. V shed 1 base, J shed 1 base, and the junction held 2 bases outside the gene matches. CDR3 length: 15 residues. Germline V gene data show CDR1 as SGDLS and CDR2 as YYNGEE. For the CDR3, the DNA is TGTGCCAGCAGCGTATCAGGGGGGAGCAATCAGCCCCAGCATTTT. Translation gives CASSVSGGSNQPQHF. Full variable domain (missing parts from reference TRBV9 and TRBJ1-5): DSGVTQTPKHLITATGQRVTLRCSPRSGDLSVYWYQQSLDQGLQFLIQYYNGEERAKGNILERFSAQQFPDLHSELNLSSLELGDSALYFCASSVSGGSNQPQHFGDGTRLSIL.

This clone was observed once. The rearrangement joins TRBV28 to TRBJ1-3; D unclear. CDR3 length: 13 amino acids. V was pared by 5 bases and J by 7 bases, with 12 bases between. Germline loops: CDR1 MDHEN, CDR2 SYDVKM. The CDR3 spells CASSRPSQNTIYF. CDR3 DNA: TGTGCCAGCAGTCGTCCTAGTCAGAACACCATATATTTT.

CDR3 sequence: CASSLRVGQGYEQYF. Written as DNA, the CDR3 is TGTGCCAGCAGCTTAAGGGTGGGTCAGGGCTACGAGCAGTACTTC. The rearrangement links TRBV7-9 to TRBJ2-7; a possible D gene is TRBD1 (5 bases). CDR1 and CDR2 from the germline V gene are SEHNR and FQNEAQ (reference sequence). V lost 2 bases to trimming and J lost 3 bases, with 14 bases between them. This CDR3 spans 15 amino acids. The full variable domain, with the rest looked up from reference TRBV7-9 and TRBJ2-7, is DTGVSQNPRHKITKRGQNVTFRCDPISEHNRLYWYRQTLGQGPEFLTYFQNEAQLEKSRLLSDRFSAERPKGSFSTLEIQRTEQGDSAMYLCASSLRVGQGYEQYFGPGTRLTVT.

The chain recombines TRBV7-2 with TRBJ1-2; 8 bases map to TRBD1. The V and J ends lost 0 bases and 5 bases, in that order; junction bases with no gene match: 8. Germline values: CDR1 SGHTA, CDR2 FQGNSA. This CDR3 region has 16 residues. Written as DNA, the CDR3 is TGTGCCAGCAGCTTAGCAGGGAGGACAGGGACTTATGGCTACACCTTC. Residues: CASSLAGRTGTYGYTF.

This clone showed up just a few times. The chain is built from TRBV28 and TRBJ1-5; no firm D call. Germline loops: CDR1 MDHEN, CDR2 SYDVKM. Between the trimmed V and J ends, which lost 3 bases and 0 bases, there was a span of 6 bases. There are 14 residues in the CDR3. CDR3 loop: CASSFGVSNQPQHF. CDR3 bases: TGTGCCAGCAGTTTTGGAGTTAGCAATCAGCCCCAGCATTTT.

This clone was seen just once. In DNA form, the CDR3 reads TGTGCCAGCAGCTTACAGGGGGACAGCACTGAAGCTTTCTTT. Residues: CASSLQGDSTEAFF. The rearrangement uses TRBV7-2 and TRBJ1-1; 7 bases map to TRBD1. The CDR3 spans 14 residues. V was pared by 2 bases and J by 4 bases, with 4 bases of the junction left unmatched. Germline lookup yields CDR1 SGHTA and CDR2 FQGNSA.

The rearrangement links TRBV19 to TRBJ2-1; D is undetermined. The germline V gene has CDR1 LNHDA and CDR2 SQIVND (reference sequence). V dropped 4 bases and J dropped 9 bases, with 13 bases sitting between them. This CDR3 region has 13 residues. Here the CDR3 reads CASSRLHLVEQFF. The CDR3 DNA is TGTGCCAGTAGTAGACTCCACCTCGTTGAGCAGTTCTTC.

V usage is TRBV6-2 or TRBV6-3 and J usage is TRBJ2-5; D possibly corresponds to TRBD2 (6 bases). CDR1 MNHEY and CDR2 SVGEGT come from the germline V gene. Deletions cut 2 bases from V and 1 base from J, with 8 bases between. The CDR3 contains 14 residues. Here the CDR3 DNA reads TGTGCCAGCAGTTACACGGGGGTCCAAGAGACCCAGTACTTC. The encoded protein is CASSYTGVQETQYF.

V usage is TRBV12-5 and J usage is TRBJ1-2; no firm D call. Between the trimmed V and J ends, which lost 3 bases and 1 base, there was a span of 9 bases. Germline V gene sequence: CDR1 LGHNT, CDR2 FRNRAP. This CDR3 is built from 14 residues. In DNA, the CDR3 is TGTGCTAGTGGTTTTGGTAGTGGTAACTATGGCTACACCTTC. Its translation is CASGFGSGNYGYTF.

This rearrangement joins TRBV7-3 to TRBJ1-6; 9 bases align to TRBD1. The CDR3 is 14 amino acids. The ends lost 5 bases at V and 8 bases at J; junction bases unmatched: 4. Looked up from germline, CDR1 is SGHTA and CDR2 is FQGTGA. CDR3 nucleotide sequence: TGTGCCAGCAGCCGGACAGGGGTTGATTCACCCCTCCACTTT. This translates into CASSRTGVDSPLHF. Variable domain in full (rest from reference TRBV7-3 and TRBJ1-6): GAGVSQTPSNKVTEKGKYVELRCDPISGHTALYWYRQSLGQGPEFLIYFQGTGAADDSGLPNDRFFAVRPEGSVSTLKIQRTERGDSAVYLCASSRTGVDSPLHFGNGTRLTVT.

The chain carries TRBV11-2 and TRBJ1-1, with TRBD1 identical over 8 bases. CDR1 SGHAT and CDR2 FQNNGV come from the germline V gene. Unmatched junction bases numbered 5, after V lost 1 base and J lost 4 bases. The CDR3 consists of 15 residues. The CDR3 reads CASSLGQDRVTEAFF. CDR3 coding DNA: TGTGCCAGCAGCTTAGGACAGGACAGGGTCACTGAAGCTTTCTTT. The full variable domain, completed using reference TRBV11-2 and TRBJ1-1, is EAGVAQSPRYKIIEKRQSVAFWCNPISGHATLYWYQQILGQGPKLLIQFQNNGVVDDSQLPKDRFSAERLKGVDSTLKIQPAKLEDSAVYLCASSLGQDRVTEAFFGQGTRLTVV.

This chain connects TRBV7-3 to TRBJ1-2; 8 nucleotides agree with TRBD1. Germline V gene data show CDR1 as SGHTA and CDR2 as FQGTGA. Trimming took 5 bases from V and 6 from J; bases not matched to a gene: 11. CDR3 length equals 15 residues. Here the CDR3 DNA reads TGTGCCAGCAGCCCCTCGACAGGGGAACGAGATGGCTACACCTTC. Encoded protein: CASSPSTGERDGYTF.

J is TRBJ2-1 and V is TRBV9; perhaps TRBD2 as D (5 bases). The CDR3 totals 12 residues. Between the trimmed V and J ends, which lost 0 bases and 9 bases, there was a span of 7 bases. Germline V gene lookup returns CDR1 SGDLS and CDR2 YYNGEE. CDR3 residues: CASSVGEGEQFF. The CDR3 DNA reads as TGTGCCAGCAGCGTAGGAGAGGGTGAGCAGTTCTTC.

J is TRBJ1-1 and V is TRBV20-1, with D hard to call. Germline loops: CDR1 DFQATT, CDR2 SNEGSKA (reference sequence). The CDR3 has 11 residues. Deletions cut 4 bases from V and 5 bases from J, with 8 bases between. The chain's CDR3 is CSATSQTEAFF. The CDR3, as DNA: TGCAGTGCTACCTCACAAACTGAAGCTTTCTTT.

With respect to this clone: One end of the junction is discordant with germline, which a read error may explain. V and J are TRBV18 and TRBJ2-4; tentative D call: TRBD1 (5 bases). Germline assignment: CDR1 KGHSH and CDR2 LQKENI. The CDR3 is 14 residues long. The CDR3 DNA is TGTGCCAGCCCACCAAAGGGGGCCAAAAACATTCAGTACTTC. Translated, it gives CASPPKGAKNIQYF.

The chain joins TRBV6-5 to TRBJ2-7; D call uncertain. Germline CDR1 is MNHEY and CDR2 is SVGAGI. CDR3 size: 14 residues. The V gene lost 2 bases and the J gene lost 5 bases, with 13 bases spanning the gap. As DNA, the CDR3 is TGTGCCAGCAGTTACACAAGAACGAACCACGAGCAGTACTTC. Its protein product is CASSYTRTNHEQYF.

This clone has a handful of counts. The gene calls are TRBV20-1 and TRBJ2-7, with D perhaps TRBD2 (5 bases). The V gene's germline CDR1 is DFQATT and CDR2 SNEGSKA (reference sequence). The CDR3 has 18 amino acids. Trimming cost V 3 bases and J 3 bases, with 27 bases left between them. CDR3 coding DNA: TGCAGTGCTAGTGATCGAGGGATCGCGACCCTCACCTACTACGAGCAGTACTTC. Translated: CSASDRGIATLTYYEQYF.

V and J are TRBV30 and TRBJ2-2; 11 nucleotides line up with TRBD1. The J segment lost 5 bases and the V segment lost 5 bases, leaving 4 bases of the junction unmatched. The CDR3 contains 14 residues. From germline, CDR1 is GTSNPN and CDR2 SVGIG (reference sequence). The CDR3 loop reads CAWSGTGGTGELFF. Written as DNA, the CDR3 is TGTGCCTGGTCCGGGACAGGGGGGACCGGGGAGCTGTTTTTT.

This chain connects TRBV9 to TRBJ1-2; 11 positions agree with TRBD1. CDR1 is SGDLS and CDR2 is YYNGEE in the germline V gene. This CDR3 contains 13 residues. V dropped 3 bases and J dropped 8; count of bases not matched to a gene: 3. The CDR3 bases are TGTGCCAGCAGCGAGGACAGGGGGCTAGGCTACACCTTC. Translation gives CASSEDRGLGYTF.